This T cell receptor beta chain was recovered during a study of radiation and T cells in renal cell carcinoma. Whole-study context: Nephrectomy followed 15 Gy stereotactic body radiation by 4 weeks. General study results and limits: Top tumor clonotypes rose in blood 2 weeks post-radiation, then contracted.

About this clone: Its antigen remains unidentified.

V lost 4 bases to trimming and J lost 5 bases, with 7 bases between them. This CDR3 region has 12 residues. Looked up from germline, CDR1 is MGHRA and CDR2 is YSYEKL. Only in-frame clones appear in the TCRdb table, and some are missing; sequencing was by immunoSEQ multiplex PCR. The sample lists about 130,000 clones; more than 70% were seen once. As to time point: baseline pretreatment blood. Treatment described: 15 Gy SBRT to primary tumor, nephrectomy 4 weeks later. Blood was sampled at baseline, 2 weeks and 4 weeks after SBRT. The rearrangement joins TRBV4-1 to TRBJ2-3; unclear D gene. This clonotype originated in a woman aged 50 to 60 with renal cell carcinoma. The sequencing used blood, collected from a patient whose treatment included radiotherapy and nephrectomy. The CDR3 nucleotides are TGCGCCAGCAGCCGATCAGTAGATACGCAGTATTTT. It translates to CASSRSVDTQYF.